This is a list of T cell receptor beta chains from one sample in a study of blood T cells in healthy people across ages. TCRdb fed the 5' RACE reads into MiXCR, producing one record per CDR3 protein. The data hold 1.5 million to 1.9 million distinct CDR3 sequences, with 42% observed a single time. What was sequenced was blood. All receptors come from a woman under 30 in good health. The CDR3 runs from the conserved cysteine through the conserved F or W. D genes are given only for firm matches. Not every row has a clone size; where given, it reads once, few, many or a size class.

CDR3: CSARVGGGLTEAFF
DNA: TGCAGTGCTAGAGTGGGAGGGGGGCTCACTGAAGCTTTCTTT
J: TRBJ1-1
V: TRBV20-1
D: .
size: .

CDR3: CATSRDITGGYYNEQFF
DNA: TGTGCCACCAGCAGAGATATTACGGGAGGGTACTACAATGAGCAGTTCTTC
J: TRBJ2-1
V: TRBV15
D: TRBD2
size: few

CDR3: CSARASSGSNSYNEQFF
DNA: TGCAGTGCTAGAGCGTCTAGCGGGTCCAACTCCTACAATGAGCAGTTCTTC
J: TRBJ2-1
V: TRBV20-1
D: TRBD2
size: .

CDR3: CASKGQGPSYEQYF
DNA: TGTGCCAGCAAGGGGCAGGGACCCTCCTACGAGCAGTACTTC
J: TRBJ2-7
V: TRBV28
D: .
size: once

CDR3: CASSSTRDRGDYGYTF
DNA: TGTGCCAGCAGCTCCACCCGGGACCGAGGGGACTATGGCTACACCTTC
J: TRBJ1-2
V: TRBV7-2
D: .
size: once

CDR3: CASSQAGGAYEQYF
DNA: TGTGCCAGCAGCCAAGCTGGCGGAGCCTACGAGCAGTACTTC
J: TRBJ2-7
V: TRBV4-2
D: .
size: many

CDR3: CSVDRMTGEQYF
DNA: TGCAGCGTTGACAGGATGACAGGCGAGCAGTACTTC
J: TRBJ2-7
V: TRBV29-1
D: .
size: few

CDR3: CASSLVASEIPYEQYF
DNA: TGTGCCAGCAGCTTGGTAGCTAGCGAGATACCCTACGAGCAGTACTTC
J: TRBJ2-7
V: TRBV5-5
D: .
size: .

CDR3: CASSYLFRQSDPGELFF
DNA: TGTGCCAGCAGTTATTTATTCCGACAGTCGGACCCCGGGGAGCTGTTTTTT
J: TRBJ2-2
V: TRBV6-2/TRBV6-3
D: .
size: .

CDR3: CASSQVRASNTGELFF
DNA: TGTGCCAGCAGCCAAGTGCGGGCTTCGAACACCGGGGAGCTGTTTTTT
J: TRBJ2-2
V: TRBV4-2
D: .
size: .

CDR3: CASSPQFIQPQHF
DNA: TGTGCCAGCAGCCCCCAATTCATTCAGCCCCAGCATTTT
J: TRBJ1-5
V: TRBV7-2
D: .
size: .

CDR3: CASSGQAYEQYF
DNA: TGTGCCAGCAGCGGACAGGCCTACGAGCAGTACTTC
J: TRBJ2-7
V: TRBV6-5
D: TRBD1
size: .

CDR3: CASSPRLQGPNEKLFF
DNA: TGTGCCAGCTCACCACGCCTCCAGGGACCTAATGAAAAACTGTTTTTT
J: TRBJ1-4
V: TRBV18
D: .
size: .

CDR3: CASSESRRAYNEQFF
DNA: TGTGCCAGCAGTGAAAGCAGGCGAGCCTACAATGAGCAGTTCTTC
J: TRBJ2-1
V: TRBV12-3/TRBV12-4
D: .
size: .

CDR3: CSVTRGGQETQYF
DNA: TGCAGCGTCACTAGAGGGGGGCAAGAGACCCAGTACTTC
J: TRBJ2-5
V: TRBV29-1
D: .
size: .

CDR3: CSARDARTEKLFF
DNA: TGCAGTGCTAGAGACGCTCGGACCGAAAAACTGTTTTTT
J: TRBJ1-4
V: TRBV20-1
D: .
size: few

CDR3: CASSLRFDEQYF
DNA: TGTGCCAGCAGTCTCCGGTTCGACGAGCAGTACTTC
J: TRBJ2-7
V: TRBV12-3/TRBV12-4
D: .
size: many

CDR3: CSPIVGDGLYGYTF
DNA: TGCAGTCCTATAGTCGGGGATGGTCTCTATGGCTACACCTTC
J: TRBJ1-2
V: TRBV20-1
D: .
size: .

CDR3: CASSPSGNSHLHF
DNA: TGTGCCAGCAGTCCCTCGGGGAATTCACACCTCCACTTT
J: TRBJ1-6
V: TRBV7-9
D: .
size: .

CDR3: CASSQTNSYPTLEQYF
DNA: TGCGCCAGCAGCCAGACCAACAGTTACCCTACTCTCGAGCAGTACTTC
J: TRBJ2-7
V: TRBV4-3
D: .
size: .

CDR3: CSVAGLAGDNEQFF
DNA: TGCAGCGTGGCGGGACTAGCGGGGGACAATGAGCAGTTCTTC
J: TRBJ2-1
V: TRBV29-1
D: TRBD2
size: .

CDR3: CSAKRSDQPQHF
DNA: TGCAGTGCTAAGAGATCGGATCAGCCCCAGCATTTT
J: TRBJ1-5
V: TRBV20-1
D: .
size: .

CDR3: CATKGQGGGTEAFF
DNA: TGTGCCACCAAGGGCCAAGGGGGAGGCACTGAAGCTTTCTTT
J: TRBJ1-1
V: TRBV6-2/TRBV6-3
D: .
size: once

CDR3: CSARDGRSGGAPRTDTQYF
DNA: TGCAGTGCTAGAGATGGTAGGAGCGGGGGGGCACCGCGCACAGATACGCAGTATTTT
J: TRBJ2-3
V: TRBV20-1
D: TRBD2
size: few

CDR3: CASSQDPLSSNEQFF
DNA: TGCGCCAGCAGCCAAGACCCGCTTAGTTCCAATGAGCAGTTCTTC
J: TRBJ2-1
V: TRBV4-3
D: .
size: .

CDR3: CASSPPGLAGGGYNEQFF
DNA: TGTGCCAGCTCACCACCGGGACTAGCGGGAGGGGGATACAATGAGCAGTTCTTC
J: TRBJ2-1
V: TRBV18
D: TRBD2
size: few

CDR3: CASSRLGDEETQYF
DNA: TGCGCCAGCAGCCGTCTAGGGGATGAAGAGACCCAGTACTTC
J: TRBJ2-5
V: TRBV5-1
D: .
size: few

CDR3: CSAETGSEAFF
DNA: TGCAGCGCCGAGACAGGGTCTGAAGCTTTCTTT
J: TRBJ1-1
V: TRBV29-1
D: TRBD1
size: few

CDR3: CSARDSGQHQETQYF
DNA: TGCAGTGCTAGAGATTCCGGACAGCACCAAGAGACCCAGTACTTC
J: TRBJ2-5
V: TRBV20-1
D: .
size: .

CDR3: CASSPSTSGNEQFF
DNA: TGTGCCAGCTCACCTTCGACTAGCGGCAATGAGCAGTTCTTC
J: TRBJ2-1
V: TRBV18
D: TRBD2
size: .

CDR3: CASSFRLLNEQFF
DNA: TGTGCCAGCAGTTTTAGACTTTTAAATGAGCAGTTCTTC
J: TRBJ2-1
V: TRBV27
D: .
size: .

CDR3: CASKDRDVGQPQHF
DNA: TGTGCCAGCAAGGACAGGGACGTCGGTCAGCCCCAGCATTTT
J: TRBJ1-5
V: TRBV2
D: TRBD1
size: few

CDR3: CAISNRVGNTEAFF
DNA: TGTGCCATCAGTAACAGGGTTGGGAACACTGAAGCTTTCTTT
J: TRBJ1-1
V: TRBV10-3
D: .
size: few

CDR3: CASSYLGRRNEQFF
DNA: TGTGCCAGCAGTTACTTGGGCCGGAGGAATGAGCAGTTCTTC
J: TRBJ2-1
V: TRBV6-2/TRBV6-3
D: .
size: few

CDR3: CASSIDLGFYNEQFF
DNA: TGTGCCAGTAGTATAGATCTTGGATTCTACAATGAGCAGTTCTTC
J: TRBJ2-1
V: TRBV19
D: .
size: .

CDR3: CASSYQGTVGNEQFF
DNA: TGTGCCAGCAGTTACCAGGGAACCGTGGGGAATGAGCAGTTCTTC
J: TRBJ2-1
V: TRBV6-2/TRBV6-3
D: .
size: few

CDR3: CASSPPTGAVYNEQYF
DNA: TGTGCCAGCAGTCCCCCGACAGGCGCGGTCTACAATGAGCAGTACTTC
J: TRBJ2-5
V: TRBV28
D: .
size: .

CDR3: CASSFGSPDLFNYGYTF
DNA: TGTGCCAGCAGTTTCGGCTCTCCCGATCTATTTAACTATGGCTACACCTTC
J: TRBJ1-2
V: TRBV12-3/TRBV12-4
D: .
size: few

CDR3: CAISDPSPDRPNTGELFF
DNA: TGTGCCATCAGTGACCCCTCCCCGGACAGGCCGAACACCGGGGAGCTGTTTTTT
J: TRBJ2-2
V: TRBV10-3
D: TRBD1
size: few

CDR3: CASSLAQTGDWDTGELFF
DNA: TGTGCCAGCAGCTTAGCGCAAACAGGGGATTGGGACACCGGGGAGCTGTTTTTT
J: TRBJ2-2
V: TRBV7-9
D: TRBD1
size: .

CDR3: CSARRPGSRNAYEQYF
DNA: TGCAGTGCTAGACGGCCTGGGAGTCGGAATGCCTACGAGCAGTACTTC
J: TRBJ2-7
V: TRBV20-1
D: .
size: .

CDR3: CASSHQGLTGELFF
DNA: TGTGCCAGCAGCCATCAGGGTTTAACCGGGGAGCTGTTTTTT
J: TRBJ2-2
V: TRBV4-2
D: .
size: .

CDR3: CASSSPARPREKLFF
DNA: TGTGCCAGCAGCTCCCCAGCGAGGCCTCGTGAAAAACTGTTTTTT
J: TRBJ1-4
V: TRBV7-2
D: .
size: .

CDR3: CASSLYNTDYSNQPQHF
DNA: TGTGCCAGCAGTTTATATAACACAGATTATAGCAATCAGCCCCAGCATTTT
J: TRBJ1-5
V: TRBV27
D: .
size: .

CDR3: CSAPTSGLQETQYF
DNA: TGCAGTGCCCCGACTAGCGGCCTCCAAGAGACCCAGTACTTC
J: TRBJ2-5
V: TRBV20-1
D: TRBD2
size: .

CDR3: CASSYFDRGEQYF
DNA: TGTGCCAGCAGTTATTTCGACAGAGGGGAGCAGTACTTC
J: TRBJ2-7
V: TRBV6-2/TRBV6-3
D: .
size: few

CDR3: CASSANGWGTEAFF
DNA: TGTGCCAGCAGCGCAAACGGATGGGGCACTGAAGCTTTCTTT
J: TRBJ1-1
V: TRBV7-2
D: .
size: .

CDR3: CASSYRFTSTDTQYF
DNA: TGTGCCAGCAGCTACAGGTTTACTAGCACAGATACGCAGTATTTT
J: TRBJ2-3
V: TRBV13
D: .
size: few

CDR3: CASSPSREYNQPQHF
DNA: TGTGCCAGCAGTCCTTCCAGGGAATACAATCAGCCCCAACATTTT
J: TRBJ1-5
V: TRBV12-3/TRBV12-4
D: .
size: once

CDR3: CSSSLGPTANYGYTF
DNA: TGTTCCAGCAGCTTAGGTCCAACGGCAAACTATGGCTACACCTTC
J: TRBJ1-2
V: TRBV7-9
D: .
size: once

CDR3: CTSSQTGWTGEQFF
DNA: TGTACCAGCAGTCAGACAGGGTGGACAGGTGAGCAGTTCTTC
J: TRBJ2-1
V: TRBV28
D: TRBD1
size: .

CDR3: CASSLNGIKDTQYF
DNA: TGTGCCAGCAGCTTAAACGGGATAAAAGATACGCAGTATTTT
J: TRBJ2-3
V: TRBV7-2
D: .
size: .

CDR3: CASSLSRRPYEQYF
DNA: TGTGCCAGCAGTTTATCCAGACGCCCCTACGAGCAGTACTTC
J: TRBJ2-7
V: TRBV28
D: .
size: .

CDR3: CASNLEDRDEQYF
DNA: TGTGCCAGCAATCTCGAGGACCGGGACGAGCAGTACTTC
J: TRBJ2-7
V: TRBV5-6
D: .
size: .

CDR3: CASRNNYGYTF
DNA: TGTGCCAGCCGGAACAACTATGGCTACACCTTC
J: TRBJ1-2
V: TRBV27
D: .
size: few

CDR3: CSAFPLISGGNNEQFF
DNA: TGCAGTGCTTTCCCCCTGATTAGCGGGGGAAACAATGAGCAGTTCTTC
J: TRBJ2-1
V: TRBV20-1
D: TRBD2
size: few

CDR3: CASSLVEQGGYTF
DNA: TGTGCCAGCAGTTTAGTAGAACAGGGTGGCTACACCTTC
J: TRBJ1-2
V: TRBV12-3/TRBV12-4
D: .
size: few

CDR3: CASSQTVQETQYF
DNA: TGTGCCAGCTCTCAGACAGTACAAGAGACCCAGTACTTC
J: TRBJ2-5
V: TRBV4-3
D: .
size: many

CDR3: CSVGGKEILEQYF
DNA: TGCAGCGTTGGGGGAAAAGAGATCCTAGAGCAGTACTTC
J: TRBJ2-7
V: TRBV29-1
D: .
size: few